These 29 T cell receptor beta chains share one sample of origin, sequenced in a study of blood T cells in healthy people across ages (dated by TCRdb to between 2015 and 2016). Library generation was performed with 5' RACE. The sample was run on an Illumina HiSeq 2500. A second PCR of roughly 7 to 11 cycles was performed with a sample-barcoded 5' primer and a J-beta primer mix. TCRdb reprocessed the public reads (quality trimming at Q25 with fastp, clone calling with MiXCR) and kept in-frame beta chains. For every CDR3 protein sequence, its rows merge into one entry that carries the most common genes and DNA. The sample records around 900,000 distinct CDR3 sequences, roughly 51% of which are singletons. The ten largest clones take up about a fifth of the sample. What was sequenced was blood. Receptors originate from a woman aged 55-69 years in good health.

The chain is built from TRBV7-8 and TRBJ2-5, with 8 bases identical to TRBD1. The CDR3 covers 17 residues. With 2 bases clipped from V and 3 bases from J, the junction kept 11 bases outside the gene matches. Germline CDR1 SGHVS, CDR2 FQNEAQ. The CDR3 sequence: CASSLLPRTGLEETQYF. The CDR3 nucleotides read TGTGCCAGCAGCTTACTACCTAGGACAGGGCTAGAAGAGACCCAGTACTTC.

The chain couples TRBV7-9 to TRBJ2-1, with 9 bases that match TRBD2. The CDR3 loop spans 13 amino acids. The J segment lost 9 bases and the V segment lost 6 bases, leaving 6 bases of the junction unmatched. CDR1 is SEHNR and CDR2 is FQNEAQ in the germline V gene (reference sequence). CDR3 protein: CASSTRSGSEQFF. The CDR3 region has the DNA TGTGCCAGCAGTACCCGTAGCGGGAGTGAGCAGTTCTTC.

The CDR3 here is CASSDVAGVPYEQYF. The DNA of the CDR3 is TGCGCCAGCAGCGACGTAGCGGGAGTACCCTACGAGCAGTACTTC. This sequence joins TRBV5-1 and TRBJ2-7, with 9 nucleotides matching TRBD2. The CDR3 length is 15 residues. Trimming removed 4 bases from V and 2 bases from J; junction bases left unmatched: 7. Looked up from germline, CDR1 is SGHRS and CDR2 is YFSETQ.

The chain has TRBV9 and TRBJ2-5; a weak D match, TRBD2 (7 bases). The V gene lost 1 base and the J gene lost 4 bases, with 20 bases spanning the gap. This CDR3 is 17 amino acids long. Germline V lookup: CDR1 SGDLS, CDR2 YYNGEE. The CDR3 bases are TGTGCCAGCAGCGTATCCTCCGGTTGGGGGGGCCGAGAGACCCAGTACTTC. Protein sequence: CASSVSSGWGGRETQYF.

The chain combines TRBV6-6 with TRBJ2-5; D gene uncertain. The CDR3 totals 14 residues. In germline, CDR1 is MNHNY, CDR2 SVGAGI (reference sequence). V lost 8 bases and J 5 bases, leaving 18 bases between the germline ends. CDR3 sequence (DNA): TGTGCCAGCGAGAAGATCCCAATCTCGGAGACCCAGTACTTC. Amino acid sequence: CASEKIPISETQYF.

This chain links TRBV12-3 or TRBV12-4 with TRBJ2-3; 13 bases map to TRBD2. The CDR3 loop spans 19 amino acids. The V and J ends lost 5 bases and 4 bases, in that order; junction bases with no gene match: 15. The chain's CDR3 is CASSPLTQLTSGRSDTQYF. CDR3 in DNA: TGTGCCAGCAGTCCCTTGACCCAACTGACTAGCGGGAGGTCAGATACGCAGTATTTT.

V is TRBV7-9 and J is TRBJ2-1; 7 nucleotides line up with TRBD2. The germline CDR1 and CDR2 sequences are SEHNR and FQNEAQ (reference sequence). This CDR3 comprises 12 residues. V was clipped by 5 bases and J by 12 bases; unmatched bases: 7. The CDR3 here is CASSPGEGRQFF. The DNA for the CDR3 is TGTGCCAGCAGCCCGGGGGAGGGACGGCAGTTCTTC.

The V call is TRBV5-1, the J call TRBJ2-7; D may be TRBD2 (6 bases). TRBJ2-5 explains the end of the DNA better; the J call may be wrong. CDR3 length: 20 amino acids. CDR1 SGHRS and CDR2 YFSETQ come from the germline V gene. The CDR3: CASSLDSLGTGTAPRETQYF. The CDR3 DNA reads TGCGCCAGCAGCTTGGATAGTCTTGGTACCGGGACTGCCCCTCGGGAGACCCAGTACTTC.

This clonotype was observed a few times. V is TRBV29-1 and J is TRBJ2-5; 7 bases are a match to TRBD2. This CDR3 has 13 residues. V lost 7 bases, J lost 6 bases, and 11 bases stayed unmatched. Looked up from germline, CDR1 is SQVTM and CDR2 is ANQGSEA. The CDR3 nucleotides read TGCAGCGCCACGGGGTGGGAGGGGAAGACCCAGTACTTC. Amino acid sequence: CSATGWEGKTQYF. The variable domain in full, completed from reference TRBV29-1 and TRBJ2-5, reads SAVISQKPSRDICQRGTSLTIQCQVDSQVTMMFWYRQQPGQSLTLIATANQGSEATYESGFVIDKFPISRPNLTFSTLTVSNMSPEDSSIYLCSATGWEGKTQYFGPGTRLLVL.

This chain uses TRBV20-1 with TRBJ2-1; tentatively, D is TRBD2 (5 bases). CDR1 DFQATT and CDR2 SNEGSKA come from the germline V gene (reference sequence). V lost 0 bases to trimming and J lost 0 bases, with 12 bases between them. The length of the CDR3 is 16 residues. CDR3 nucleotide sequence: TGCAGTGCTAGAGATCGAGCGGCCAGCTCCTACAATGAGCAGTTCTTC. Its translation: CSARDRAASSYNEQFF.

This clonotype was counted only a few times. The chain carries TRBV6-6 and TRBJ2-5; the D gene is possibly TRBD2 (6 bases). The germline V gene has CDR1 MNHNY and CDR2 SVGAGI (reference sequence). Between the trimmed V and J ends, which lost 0 bases and 4 bases, there was a span of 9 bases. CDR3 length: 14 residues. The CDR3 DNA is TGTGCCAGCAGTTACTCGGTGGGGGGAGAGACCCAGTACTTC. Translated: CASSYSVGGETQYF.

Turning to this clonotype: One end of the junction does not line up with germline, which may come from a read error. This rearrangement joins TRBV20-1 to TRBJ1-4; a possible D gene is TRBD1 (6 bases). From germline, CDR1 is DFQATT and CDR2 SNEGSKA (reference sequence). CDR3 length: 16 amino acids. In DNA, the CDR3 is TGCAGTGCTAGAGGGGGCCGGGGCGGACAGAATGAAAAACTGTTTTTC. This sequence encodes CSARGGRGGQNEKLFF.

Only a few counts were recorded for this clonotype. The chain employs TRBV29-1 and TRBJ2-7; 11 bases are shared with TRBD2. Germline CDR1 is SQVTM and CDR2 is ANQGSEA. This CDR3 spans 14 amino acids. With V trimmed by 2 bases and J by 5 bases, 5 bases remained unmatched. The CDR3 spells CSVERGTSGDEQYF. The CDR3 nucleotides are TGCAGCGTTGAACGCGGGACTAGCGGAGACGAGCAGTACTTC.

This clonotype was counted between two and nine times. The chain joins TRBV27 to TRBJ2-5; 11 bases line up with TRBD1. CDR1 is MNHEY and CDR2 is SMNVEV in the germline V gene (reference sequence). V was pared by 3 bases and J by 5 bases, with 8 bases of the junction left unmatched. This CDR3 comprises 16 residues. The CDR3 DNA follows: TGTGCCAGCAGTTTCTCTAGGACAGGGGGCTTGGAGACCCAGTACTTC. It is translated as CASSFSRTGGLETQYF.

The chain recombines TRBV7-2 with TRBJ2-7; a weak D match, TRBD2 (5 bases). Germline V gene sequence: CDR1 SGHTA, CDR2 FQGNSA. The CDR3 extends over 13 amino acids. The ends were cut back, 5 bases at V and 6 bases at J, with 14 bases in the middle. This CDR3 reads CASSPPAGSEQYF. DNA of the CDR3: TGTGCCAGCAGCCCGCCCGCGGGTAGCGAGCAGTACTTC.

This clonotype has more than one count but fewer than ten. This rearrangement joins TRBV20-1 to TRBJ2-4; no reliable D call. The CDR3 length is 11 residues. Trimming took 3 bases from V and 8 from J, leaving 8 bases between them. CDR1 and CDR2 from the germline V gene are DFQATT and SNEGSKA (reference sequence). The DNA for the CDR3 is TGCAGTGCTAGTTTTCCCGACATTCAGTACTTC. Translating gives CSASFPDIQYF.

The table lists this clonotype with a few counts. The chain couples TRBV11-2 to TRBJ2-5; possible D gene TRBD2, 6 bases. With 4 bases removed from V and 1 base from J, the gap between germline ends came to 10 bases. Germline values: CDR1 SGHAT, CDR2 FQNNGV. The CDR3 sequence is 14 residues long. The CDR3 region is CASSSGSVQETQYF. The CDR3, as DNA: TGTGCCAGCAGCTCCGGGAGCGTCCAAGAGACCCAGTACTTC.

Comment on this clonotype: At one end, the junction sequence differs from germline, possibly due to a read error. The chain combines TRBV5-1 with TRBJ2-1; 7 bases fit TRBD2. The CDR3 covers 14 residues. CDR1 is SGHRS and CDR2 is YFSETQ in the germline V gene. The CDR3, as DNA: TGCGCCTGCAGCTTGAGACTAGCATTCAATGAGCAGTTCTTC. Amino acid sequence: CACSLRLAFNEQFF.

This clonotype appeared a few times. Written as DNA, the CDR3 is TGTGCCAGTAGCCCGACTCTGGCTAGCACAGATACGCAGTATTTT. Its translation is CASSPTLASTDTQYF. V is TRBV19 and J is TRBJ2-3; no clear D gene. V was pared by 6 bases and J by 0 bases, with 13 bases between. CDR1 and CDR2 from the germline V gene are LNHDA and SQIVND (reference sequence). This CDR3 has 15 residues.

This sequence joins TRBV30 and TRBJ1-6, with a weak D call TRBD1 (6 bases). Germline V gene lookup returns CDR1 GTSNPN and CDR2 SVGIG (reference sequence). V was shortened by 4 bases and J by 5 bases, with 15 bases between the two germline ends. The length of the CDR3 is 15 residues. The CDR3 region has the DNA TGTGCCTGGACCAGTACAGGGACGAATAATTCACCCCTCCACTTT. It encodes CAWTSTGTNNSPLHF.

The chain carries TRBV28 and TRBJ2-1; 12 bases map to TRBD2. This CDR3 has 15 residues. CDR1 and CDR2 (germline): MDHEN, SYDVKM. V lost 5 bases and J lost 7; bases outside the gene matches: 6. The chain's CDR3 is CASSIQTSGRNEQFF. CDR3 DNA: TGTGCCAGCAGTATACAGACTAGCGGGAGAAATGAGCAGTTCTTC.

The gene calls are TRBV28 and TRBJ1-2; 7 positions agree with TRBD1. The J segment lost 4 bases and the V segment lost 10 bases, leaving 3 bases of the junction unmatched. Germline loops: CDR1 MDHEN, CDR2 SYDVKM. CDR3 length equals 11 residues. The chain's CDR3 is CATGTAYGYTF. DNA of the CDR3: TGTGCCACCGGGACAGCCTATGGCTACACCTTC.

The V and J genes are TRBV20-1 and TRBJ1-6; tentatively, D is TRBD1 (6 bases). Per the germline V gene, CDR1 is DFQATT and CDR2 is SNEGSKA (reference sequence). V was trimmed by 2 bases and J by 10 bases, leaving 12 bases between them. The CDR3 is made up of 13 amino acids. As DNA, the CDR3 is TGCAGTGCTAGACGGGTCAGGGGATCACCCCTCCACTTT. Its protein is CSARRVRGSPLHF.

The V call is TRBV5-1, the J call TRBJ2-1, with D tentatively TRBD2 (5 bases). V was clipped by 6 bases and J by 9 bases, with 13 bases between them. This CDR3 has 12 amino acids. Germline-derived CDR1 and CDR2 are SGHRS and YFSETQ. The CDR3 reads CASNRGRGEQFF. The CDR3 nucleotides are TGCGCCAGCAACCGGGGTCGGGGTGAGCAGTTCTTC.

This clonotype came up a few times. The chain links TRBV29-1 to TRBJ1-1; 7 nucleotides agree with TRBD1. The CDR3 runs 16 residues. Trimming took 5 bases from V and 0 from J; bases not matched to a gene: 12. Germline-derived CDR1 and CDR2 are SQVTM and ANQGSEA. CDR3: CSVPNSGQNMNTEAFF. In DNA, the CDR3 is TGCAGCGTTCCCAACTCGGGACAGAATATGAACACTGAAGCTTTCTTT.

The V and J genes are TRBV20-1 and TRBJ2-4; possible D gene TRBD1, 5 bases. V was trimmed by 7 bases and J by 2 bases, leaving 15 bases between them. Germline V CDR1 and CDR2: DFQATT, SNEGSKA (reference sequence). This CDR3 has 14 amino acids. CDR3 DNA sequence: TGCAGTGTTCCACCTGACAGCCCCAAAAACATTCAGTACTTC. It is translated as CSVPPDSPKNIQYF.

V gene TRBV7-9 combines with J gene TRBJ1-2; possible D gene TRBD1, 5 bases. This CDR3 has 16 amino acids. CDR1 is SEHNR and CDR2 is FQNEAQ in the germline V gene (reference sequence). V gave up 1 base and J gave up 4 bases, with 16 bases separating them. The DNA for the CDR3 is TGTGCCAGCAGCTTAGGGGGCTTGCCGGGAGGCTATGGCTACACCTTC. It encodes CASSLGGLPGGYGYTF.

This clonotype has just a few counts. V and J are TRBV29-1 and TRBJ2-1; D remains ambiguous. CDR1 is SQVTM and CDR2 is ANQGSEA in the germline V gene. The CDR3 length is 11 residues. The V gene lost 6 bases and the J gene lost 6 bases, with 9 bases spanning the gap. The CDR3 protein is CSVRGSNEQFF. CDR3 nucleotide sequence: TGCAGCGTCCGCGGTAGCAATGAGCAGTTCTTC.

This chain connects TRBV20-1 to TRBJ2-3; D is uncertain. CDR1 and CDR2 from the germline V gene are DFQATT and SNEGSKA (reference sequence). The CDR3 contains 13 residues. The V gene lost 1 base and the J gene lost 2 bases, with 7 bases spanning the gap. The CDR3 sequence is CSARGPYTDTQYF. The CDR3 DNA is TGCAGTGCTAGAGGGCCCTACACAGATACGCAGTATTTT.